The 14 T cell receptor beta chains given below trace back to one sample, sequenced in a study of T cell changes during pregnancy in multiple sclerosis. Clones were sequenced by immunoSEQ multiplex PCR, and TCRdb holds only the in-frame ones, with some missing. Here the sample spans several thousand clones, 85% to 90% being singletons. Sequenced material: CD8+ T cells from peripheral blood mononuclear cells, taken in the first trimester of pregnancy. The receptors were sampled from a female donor in good health, enrolled as a control in a pregnancy study.

The genes are TRBV29-1 and TRBJ2-3; 7 positions match TRBD2. Germline CDR1 reads SQVTM; CDR2 reads ANQGSEA. The CDR3 covers 12 residues. V trimming: 7 bases; J trimming: 5 bases; junction bases outside the gene matches: 6. The CDR3 loop is CSGGRIGDTQYF. The CDR3 region has the DNA TGCAGCGGCGGGAGAATTGGAGATACGCAGTATTTT.

CDR3 DNA sequence: TGTGCCAGCAGCTTACGACAGGGCGCCTACGAGCAGTACTTC. The encoded protein is CASSLRQGAYEQYF. The chain is built from TRBV6-6 and TRBJ2-7, with TRBD1 matching 7 bases. In germline, CDR1 is MNHNY, CDR2 SVGAGI (reference sequence). This CDR3 region has 14 residues. V shed 6 bases and J 2 bases; nucleotides not matched to a gene: 7.

The rearrangement uses TRBV7-9 and TRBJ2-5; no reliable D call. The V end was cut by 5 bases, the J end by 0 bases, with 13 bases between. In germline, CDR1 is SEHNR, CDR2 FQNEAQ (reference sequence). The CDR3 is made up of 15 amino acids. CDR3 sequence: CASSLTKPNQETQYF. DNA of the CDR3: TGTGCCAGCAGCCTAACTAAGCCGAACCAAGAGACCCAGTACTTC.

V usage is TRBV27 and J usage is TRBJ2-2; D is perhaps TRBD2 (6 bases). Trimming cost V 5 bases and J 1 base, with 17 bases left between them. There are 17 residues in the CDR3. The germline gives CDR1 MNHEY, CDR2 SMNVEV (reference sequence). The DNA for the CDR3 is TGTGCCAGCAGTCCTAATTCCGGGACTCTGAACACCGGGGAGCTGTTTTTT. This encodes CASSPNSGTLNTGELFF.

This CDR3 reads CASSLGGTTETQYF. Here the CDR3 DNA reads TGTGCCAGCAGCTTAGGCGGGACCACAGAGACCCAGTACTTC. The genes are TRBV7-9 and TRBJ2-5; perhaps TRBD2 as D (6 bases). Trimming left V 1 base short and J 4 bases short, with 10 bases between. This CDR3 region has 14 residues. The germline CDR1 and CDR2 sequences are SEHNR and FQNEAQ (reference sequence).

The CDR3 protein is CASSRTSGGAHYNEQFF. The DNA for the CDR3 is TGTGCCAGCAGCAGAACTAGCGGGGGGGCGCATTACAATGAGCAGTTCTTC. The J gene is TRBJ2-1, the V gene TRBV21-1; the table's D gene call, TRBD2, was not cross checked with the DNA. TRBV21-1 is noted as a pseudogene. The CDR3 sequence is 17 residues long.

This clone was recorded once. The chain recombines TRBV7-9 with TRBJ2-7, with D perhaps matching TRBD2 (5 bases). The CDR3 sequence is 14 residues long. The V and J ends lost 1 base and 5 bases respectively, with 12 bases between them. Germline CDR1 is SEHNR and CDR2 is FQNEAQ (reference sequence). CDR3 sequence (DNA): TGTGCCAGCAGCTTAGGTGCTAGCTTCGACGAGCAGTACTTC. Its protein is CASSLGASFDEQYF.

The chain couples TRBV6-7 to TRBJ2-6; 12 bases align to TRBD1. TRBV6-7 is annotated as an ORF whose role is uncertain. The CDR3 extends over 21 amino acids. Trimming removed 1 base from V and 1 base from J; junction bases left unmatched: 11. Here the CDR3 reads CASSYLFLGQGAQSGANVLTF. The CDR3 coding sequence is TGTGCCAGCAGTTACTTATTCCTGGGACAGGGGGCGCAATCTGGGGCCAACGTCCTGACTTTC.

This chain uses TRBV19 with TRBJ1-3; perhaps TRBD1 as D (5 bases). Germline values: CDR1 LNHDA, CDR2 SQIVND (reference sequence). The V and J ends lost 0 bases and 2 bases respectively, with 11 bases between them. The CDR3 sequence is 16 residues long. CDR3 bases: TGTGCCAGTAGTATAGATCTGCAGGGCCCTGGAAACACCATATATTTT. It yields the protein CASSIDLQGPGNTIYF.

This clone was seen only once. The chain couples TRBV7-6 to TRBJ2-7; D may be TRBD1 (7 bases). The CDR3 runs to 16 residues. CDR1 and CDR2 (germline): SGHVS, FNYEAQ. V lost 2 bases and J 3 bases, leaving 17 bases between the germline ends. In nucleotides, the CDR3 is TGTGCCAGCAGCTTAAGTGCAGGGGGGACTCACTACGAGCAGTACTTC. Translated, it gives CASSLSAGGTHYEQYF.

A few counts support this clone. The CDR3 loop is CASSMGGKEAFF. CDR3 in DNA: TGCGCCAGCAGCATGGGAGGGAAGGAAGCTTTCTTT. This chain joins TRBV5-1 and TRBJ1-1; D gene unclear. Germline assignment: CDR1 SGHRS and CDR2 YFSETQ. This CDR3 region has 12 residues. The germline V and J ends were trimmed by 4 bases and 8 bases, with 12 bases remaining between them.

This sequence joins TRBV7-8 and TRBJ2-7; the match to TRBD2 covers 7 bases. Unmatched junction bases numbered 9, after V lost 6 bases and J lost 1 base. CDR1 SGHVS and CDR2 FQNEAQ come from the germline V gene. The CDR3 runs 15 residues. The CDR3 reads CASREGSSGSYEQYF. Written as DNA, the CDR3 is TGTGCCAGCAGGGAGGGGTCTAGCGGATCCTACGAGCAGTACTTC.

The chain couples TRBV7-6 to TRBJ2-7; D is possibly TRBD1 (6 bases). The CDR3 has 16 residues. The ends were cut back, 1 base at V and 2 bases at J, with 15 bases in the middle. CDR1 and CDR2 (germline): SGHVS, FNYEAQ. This chain's CDR3 is CASSLDLDSVPYEQYF. The CDR3 region has the DNA TGTGCCAGCAGCTTAGATTTGGACAGCGTCCCCTACGAGCAGTACTTC.

The rearrangement joins TRBV30 to TRBJ2-3; no firm D call. The germline V gene encodes CDR1 GTSNPN and CDR2 SVGIG (reference sequence). The V end was cut by 2 bases, the J end by 2 bases, with 14 bases between. The CDR3 is 15 residues long. CDR3: CAWSLEARFTDTQYF. CDR3 sequence (DNA): TGTGCCTGGAGTCTCGAGGCTAGGTTCACAGATACGCAGTATTTT.